Sequencing of this T cell receptor (beta chain) was carried out in a study of blood T cells in healthy people across ages. Study-wide results and caveats: Both naive CD4+ cell counts and diversity were greater in long-lived donors than in aged donors. Investigators viewed diversity estimates from one million T cells as underestimates, the study reported.

V shed 6 bases and J shed 6 bases, with 10 bases lying between them. The CDR3 runs to 12 residues. Primed by a sample-barcoded 5' primer and a J-beta primer mix, a second PCR proceeded for roughly 6 to 12 cycles. Through a template-switch adaptor with 12 random nucleotides, each cDNA molecule received a tag. At least 2.5 million CDR3-containing paired-end reads were obtained per sample. TCRdb used MiXCR to reprocess the 5' RACE reads, holding one entry per CDR3 protein. The sample carries 1.5 million to 2 million distinct CDR3 sequences, 40% to 55% recorded once. This clonotype was detected ten times or more. Its antigen is not identified.

Specimen: blood. The rearrangement joins TRBV12-3 or TRBV12-4 to TRBJ2-3; weak D call: TRBD1 (6 bases). The receptor was derived from a woman aged 40 to 50 in good health. The CDR3 nucleotides read TGTGCCAGCAGCCCCACAGGGGATACGCAGTATTTT. Protein: CASSPTGDTQYF.